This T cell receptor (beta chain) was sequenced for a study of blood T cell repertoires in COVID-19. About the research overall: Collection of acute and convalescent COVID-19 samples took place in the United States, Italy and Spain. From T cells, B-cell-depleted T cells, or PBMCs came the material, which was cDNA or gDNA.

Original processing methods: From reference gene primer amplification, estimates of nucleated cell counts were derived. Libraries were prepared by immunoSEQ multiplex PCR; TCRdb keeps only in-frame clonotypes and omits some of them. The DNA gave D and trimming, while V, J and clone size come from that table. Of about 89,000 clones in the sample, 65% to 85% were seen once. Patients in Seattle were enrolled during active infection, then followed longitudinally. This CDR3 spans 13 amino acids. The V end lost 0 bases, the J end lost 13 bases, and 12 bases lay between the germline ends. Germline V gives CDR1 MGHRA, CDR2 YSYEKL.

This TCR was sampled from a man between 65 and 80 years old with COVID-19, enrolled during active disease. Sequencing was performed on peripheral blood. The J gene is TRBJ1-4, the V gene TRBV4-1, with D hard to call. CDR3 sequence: CASSQDYGSILFF. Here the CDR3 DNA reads TGCGCCAGCAGCCAAGATTATGGCAGTATACTGTTTTTT.